One and the same sample provided the 25 T cell receptor beta chains below, sequenced in a study of shared clonotypes between healthy human individuals. TCRdb's table, derived via immunoSEQ multiplex PCR, lists solely in-frame clones and lacks some. The data contain some 2,100,000 clones, about 94% of them singletons. The sequenced sample was naive CD4+ T cells sorted from blood. Subset in this sample: CD45RA+ positively selected. Source of these receptors: a man between 18 and 29 years old in good health.

Concerning this clone itself: Other DNA sequences from this sample encode an identical CDR3 as well. V gene TRBV19 combines with J gene TRBJ1-5; TRBD1 aligns across 9 bases. The germline gives CDR1 LNHDA, CDR2 SQIVND (reference sequence). The CDR3 loop spans 15 amino acids. The V and J ends lost 3 bases and 4 bases, in that order; junction bases with no gene match: 4. Here the CDR3 DNA reads TGTGCCAGTAGTATCGAGGGACAGGGAAATCAGCCCCAGCATTTT. Translating gives CASSIEGQGNQPQHF.

The V gene is TRBV19, the J gene TRBJ2-5, with 7 nucleotides matching TRBD1. The CDR3 sequence is 14 residues long. Per germline, CDR1 LNHDA and CDR2 SQIVND (reference sequence). V dropped 7 bases and J dropped 1; count of bases not matched to a gene: 6. The DNA for the CDR3 is TGTGCCAGTAAGGACCGACAGGGCCAAGAGACCCAGTACTTC. It yields the protein CASKDRQGQETQYF. Drawing the rest from reference TRBV19 and TRBJ2-5, the complete variable domain is DGGITQSPKYLFRKEGQNVTLSCEQNLNHDAMYWYRQDPGQGLRLIYYSQIVNDFQKGDIAEGYSVSREKKESFPLTVTSAQKNPTAFYLCASKDRQGQETQYFGPGTRLLVL.

The chain is built from TRBV6-5 and TRBJ1-2, with a weak D call TRBD1 (5 bases). Between the trimmed V and J ends, which lost 0 bases and 7 bases, there was a span of 18 bases. Germline assignment: CDR1 MNHEY and CDR2 SVGAGI. The CDR3 sequence is 16 residues long. CDR3 region: CASSYSAWGFLGGYTF. In nucleotides, the CDR3 is TGTGCCAGCAGTTACTCCGCCTGGGGGTTCTTAGGTGGCTACACCTTC.

The chain combines TRBV7-9 with TRBJ2-5; D not certain. Trimming pared 1 base from V and 4 bases from J, leaving 10 bases between. This CDR3 is 14 amino acids long. Germline CDR1 is SEHNR and CDR2 is FQNEAQ (reference sequence). The CDR3 nucleotides are TGTGCCAGCAGCTTAGACCTCAATTTAGAGACCCAGTACTTC. Its protein product is CASSLDLNLETQYF.

The chain carries TRBV28 and TRBJ2-3; D not certain. Deletions cut 6 bases from V and 0 bases from J, with 13 bases between. CDR3 length: 15 residues. Germline CDR1 MDHEN, CDR2 SYDVKM. The CDR3: CASSPSVLSTDTQYF. The CDR3 DNA sequence: TGTGCCAGCAGCCCGTCGGTTCTTAGCACAGATACGCAGTATTTT. The entire variable domain, with the rest obtained from reference TRBV28 and TRBJ2-3, is as follows: DVKVTQSSRYLVKRTGEKVFLECVQDMDHENMFWYRQDPGLGLRLIYFSYDVKMKEKGDIPEGYSVSREKKERFSLILESASTNQTSMYLCASSPSVLSTDTQYFGPGTRLTVL.

The chain joins TRBV10-3 to TRBJ2-1; TRBD2 matches at 9 bases. CDR1 is ENHRY, CDR2 SYGVKD, per germline. With 4 bases clipped from V and 9 bases from J, the junction kept 10 bases outside the gene matches. This CDR3 has 15 amino acids. The CDR3 DNA reads as TGTGCCATCAGTGGGACTAGCGTGAAAACGGGTGAGCAGTTCTTC. Translation: CAISGTSVKTGEQFF.

The chain has TRBV5-1 and TRBJ1-4; TRBD1 aligns across 7 bases. Germline CDR1 is SGHRS and CDR2 is YFSETQ. This CDR3 is 17 amino acids long. V trimming: 7 bases; J trimming: 3 bases; junction bases outside the gene matches: 15. The CDR3 nucleotides are TGCGCCAGCCCCCCCGGGAGGGGGCGTGAGGCTAATGAAAAACTGTTTTTT. It translates to CASPPGRGREANEKLFF. The full variable domain, rest sourced from reference TRBV5-1 and TRBJ1-4, is KAGVTQTPRYLIKTRGQQVTLSCSPISGHRSVSWYQQTPGQGLQFLFEYFSETQRNKGNFPGRFSGRQFSNSRSEMNVSTLELGDSALYLCASPPGRGREANEKLFFGSGTQLSVL.

The chain joins TRBV5-4 to TRBJ1-2, with TRBD1 identical over 11 bases. Unmatched junction bases numbered 8, after V lost 3 bases and J lost 7 bases. Germline CDR1 SGHNT, CDR2 YYREEE (reference sequence). The CDR3 extends over 15 amino acids. The CDR3 DNA reads as TGTGCCAGCAGCTCCGAACCGGGACAGGGGGGTGGCTACACCTTC. Translation gives CASSSEPGQGGGYTF.

This chain joins TRBV6-5 and TRBJ2-1, with D possibly being TRBD2 (6 bases). Deletions cut 3 bases from V and 7 bases from J, with 16 bases between. The CDR3 loop spans 15 amino acids. CDR1 MNHEY and CDR2 SVGAGI come from the germline V gene. CDR3 region: CASSYPGAVVNEQFF. DNA for the CDR3: TGTGCCAGCAGTTATCCGGGAGCAGTTGTGAATGAGCAGTTCTTC.

As regards this clone: The CDR3 end shows no conserved phenylalanine or tryptophan, and so a read error is likely. The chain couples TRBV19 to TRBJ1-3; weak D call: TRBD1 (5 bases). The V end lost 5 bases, the J end lost 0 bases, and 8 bases lay between the germline ends. The germline V gene has CDR1 LNHDA and CDR2 SQIVND (reference sequence). This CDR3 region has 14 residues. CDR3 amino acids: CASSVDSSGNTIYL. CDR3 DNA: TGTGCCAGTAGTGTCGACAGCTCTGGAAACACCATATATCTT.

Notes on this clone: At one end, the junction sequence differs from germline, possibly due to a read error. The CDR3 coding sequence is TGTGCCCGGAGCCGGGGCGGCTACAATGAGCAGTTCTTC. Translating gives CARSRGGYNEQFF. The chain couples TRBV30 to TRBJ2-1; D is tentatively TRBD1 or TRBD2 (5 bases each). The germline V gene encodes CDR1 GTSNPN and CDR2 SVGIG (reference sequence). The CDR3 length is 13 residues.

The chain recombines TRBV5-6 with TRBJ1-2, with TRBD1 identical over 8 bases. This CDR3 contains 14 residues. The germline V gene has CDR1 SGHDT and CDR2 YYEEEE. The J segment lost 6 bases and the V segment lost 3 bases, leaving 7 bases of the junction unmatched. The CDR3 protein is CASSWLTGADGYTF. The CDR3 nucleotides read TGTGCCAGCAGCTGGCTGACAGGGGCAGATGGCTACACCTTC.

CDR3 in amino acids: CASSPSAYYNSPLHF. The CDR3 nucleotides read TGTGCCAGCAGCCCCTCCGCATATTATAATTCACCCCTCCACTTT. The chain employs TRBV6-5 and TRBJ1-6, with no clear D. The V gene lost 6 bases and the J gene lost 4 bases, with 13 bases spanning the gap. Germline V lookup: CDR1 MNHEY, CDR2 SVGAGI. The CDR3 totals 15 residues.

In the case of this clone: Other nucleotide sequences from this sample produce the same CDR3. V is TRBV6-5 and J is TRBJ1-6; D uncertain. V was trimmed by 0 bases and J by 0 bases, leaving 0 bases between them. Germline CDR1 reads MNHEY; CDR2 reads SVGAGI. The CDR3 runs to 14 residues. CDR3 loop: CASSYSSYNSPLHF. CDR3 bases: TGTGCCAGCAGTTACTCCTCCTATAATTCACCCCTCCACTTT.

The chain carries TRBV7-2 and TRBJ2-1, with a possible D match to TRBD2 (6 bases). V was cut by 5 bases and J by 10 bases, with 12 bases left in between. Germline V lookup: CDR1 SGHTA, CDR2 FQGNSA. CDR3 length equals 12 residues. CDR3 amino acids: CASSHPGGEQFF. CDR3 DNA sequence: TGTGCCAGCAGCCACCCTGGGGGGGAGCAGTTCTTC.

J is TRBJ2-5 and V is TRBV5-4; D ambiguous. CDR3 length: 18 residues. Trimming pared 4 bases from V and 1 base from J, leaving 23 bases between. The V gene's germline CDR1 is SGHNT and CDR2 YYREEE (reference sequence). CDR3 region: CASSPLPGPTTSQETQYF. The CDR3 nucleotides read TGTGCCAGCAGCCCCTTACCCGGACCGACGACCTCCCAAGAGACCCAGTACTTC.

The rearrangement uses TRBV2 and TRBJ2-1; the match to TRBD2 covers 12 bases. This CDR3 has 17 residues. Germline-derived CDR1 and CDR2 are SNHLY and FYNNEI. The V gene end was trimmed by 3 bases and the J gene end by 13 bases; junction bases not matched to a gene: 16. CDR3 DNA sequence: TGTGCCAGCAGTGATCTCAGACTAGCGGGAGAAGGTAGTGTTCAGTTCTTC. Its protein is CASSDLRLAGEGSVQFF.

The table lists this clone with a few counts. The chain carries TRBV27 and TRBJ1-2; a possible D gene is TRBD1 (5 bases). Between the trimmed V and J ends, which lost 6 bases and 1 base, there was a span of 12 bases. This CDR3 has 14 amino acids. In germline, CDR1 is MNHEY, CDR2 SMNVEV (reference sequence). The CDR3 region is CASSRRDSNYGYTF. CDR3 in DNA: TGTGCCAGCAGCCGTAGAGACAGTAACTATGGCTACACCTTC.

V and J are TRBV30 and TRBJ2-5; 9 bases align to TRBD1. J lost 5 bases, V lost 4 bases, and 5 bases had no gene match. CDR3 length: 13 amino acids. From germline, CDR1 is GTSNPN and CDR2 SVGIG (reference sequence). The DNA of the CDR3 is TGTGCCTGGAACCAACAGGGGGCTGAGACCCAGTACTTC. The encoded protein is CAWNQQGAETQYF.

V usage is TRBV30 and J usage is TRBJ1-4, with a possible D match to TRBD1 (5 bases). The CDR3 consists of 15 residues. Trimming pared 0 bases from V and 8 bases from J, leaving 16 bases between. Germline V gene sequence: CDR1 GTSNPN, CDR2 SVGIG (reference sequence). The CDR3 loop reads CAWSVLGAGREKLFF. The CDR3 DNA reads as TGTGCCTGGAGTGTACTTGGGGCGGGTCGGGAAAAACTGTTTTTT.

The chain couples TRBV2 to TRBJ2-2; D perhaps matches TRBD1 (5 bases). The CDR3 has 14 residues. Trimming took off 5 bases at V and 4 bases at J, with 11 bases between the two ends. Germline assignment: CDR1 SNHLY and CDR2 FYNNEI. For the CDR3, the DNA is TGTGCCAGCAGTCGTACAGGTTTCACCGGGGAGCTGTTTTTT. Protein: CASSRTGFTGELFF.

The chain links TRBV6-6 to TRBJ2-7; 7 nucleotides match TRBD1. Germline assignment: CDR1 MNHNY and CDR2 SVGAGI (reference sequence). There are 15 residues in the CDR3. V shed 0 bases and J 2 bases; nucleotides not matched to a gene: 4. For the CDR3, the DNA is TGTGCCAGCAGTTACTCCGGGACAGTTGCCTACGAGCAGTACTTC. This translates into CASSYSGTVAYEQYF.

The chain is built from TRBV30 and TRBJ1-1; D uncertain. CDR3 length: 13 amino acids. Germline assignment: CDR1 GTSNPN and CDR2 SVGIG (reference sequence). Deletions cut 0 bases from V and 6 bases from J, with 11 bases between. This CDR3 is CAWSVSRFAEAFF. CDR3 nucleotides: TGTGCCTGGAGTGTAAGCAGGTTCGCTGAAGCTTTCTTT.

The chain carries TRBV2 and TRBJ1-6; D ambiguous. Germline-derived CDR1 and CDR2 are SNHLY and FYNNEI. CDR3 size: 13 residues. Trimming stripped 8 bases from V and 3 bases from J, with 8 bases between. The CDR3 here is CASVGDYNSPLHF. CDR3 bases: TGTGCCAGCGTCGGTGACTATAATTCACCCCTCCACTTT. Full variable domain (remainder filled in from reference TRBV2 and TRBJ1-6): EPEVTQTPSHQVTQMGQEVILRCVPISNHLYFYWYRQILGQKVEFLVSFYNNEISEKSEIFDDQFSVERPDGSNFTLKIRSTKLEDSAMYFCASVGDYNSPLHFGNGTRLTVT.

The chain employs TRBV29-1 and TRBJ1-1, with D unresolved. The CDR3 is 12 amino acids. With 2 bases removed from V and 0 bases from J, the gap between germline ends came to 4 bases. CDR1 and CDR2 (germline): SQVTM, ANQGSEA. The DNA for the CDR3 is TGCAGCGTTGAAAGTCTGAACACTGAAGCTTTCTTT. Translation: CSVESLNTEAFF.